Sequencing of this T cell receptor (beta chain) was carried out in a study of patients and donors after allogeneic stem cell transplantation. TCRdb recomputed calls from the RT-PCR reads with MiXCR, one row per CDR3 protein. The repertoire holds roughly 230,000 distinct CDR3 sequences, 13% to 15% seen once, with under 14% in the top ten. The CDR3 is made up of 14 amino acids. Trimming removed 5 bases at V and 6 bases at J, with 16 bases between. Sequencing was carried out using blood, either unsorted or a sorted T cell fraction (not recorded which). This rearrangement joins TRBV12-3 or TRBV12-4 to TRBJ1-2; TRBD1 might be the D (6 bases). The sequence came from a human donor who was either an allogeneic HSCT recipient or a stem cell or donor lymphocyte infusion donor (not recorded which). It is not recorded whose cells these are; they may come from a transplant donor. CDR3 protein: CASSPDRIGHGYTF. CDR3 nucleotides: TGTGCCAGCAGTCCAGACAGGATCGGCCATGGCTACACCTTC.